The TCR beta chain described here comes from a study of blood T cell repertoires in COVID-19 (dated by TCRdb to 2020 to 2022). In terms of the full investigation: Samples covering the acute and convalescent phases of COVID-19 were provided by collaborators in the United States, Italy and Spain. The material from the prospective study consisted of cDNA or gDNA derived from T cells, B-cell-depleted T cells, or PBMCs. Deeply sampled blood TCRbeta repertoires from subjects exposed to, actively infected with, or recovered from COVID-19 were included in the dataset. The repertoires were made available in a free public database intended to serve as a resource for research on the immune response to SARS-CoV-2. The samples were drawn from two sources: the first 160 participants of the ongoing ImmuneRACE study, and 1,000 to 1,500 subjects contributed by 6 global collaborators. A de-identified subject ID, COVID-19 status, age in years and sex were almost always included in the sample metadata. HLA class I and class II types, where available, came from metadata supplied by the sample provider rather than from assay-based typing.

The CDR3 contains 12 residues, cysteine and phenylalanine counted. Only the CDR3 DNA is retained, 36 bases long and in frame from the first base. Deletion took 1 base off V and 6 bases off J, with a span of 4 bases between the germline ends. CDR1 LGHDT and CDR2 YNNKEL were looked up in the germline V gene (reference sequence). The study at large found these results: How much clinical and demographic metadata was included differed by source and by participant, and the metadata was provided uncurated.

Whole blood was collected in K2EDTA tubes by collaborating institutions according to the institutions' own protocols. For TCRbeta analysis, collaborator samples were shipped as frozen whole blood, as isolated PBMCs, or as DNA extracted from either sample type. The immunoSEQ Assay, a bias-controlled multiplex PCR, was used to amplify TCRbeta CDR3 regions from genomic DNA. In the paper's pipeline: Nucleated cell counts per sample were estimated from amplification of reference gene primers within the assay. To quantify the absolute abundance of each unique TCRbeta CDR3 rearrangement, sequence reads were collapsed and filtered. Productive Simpson clonality was computed per sample as the square root of Simpson's diversity index over productive rearrangements. In its TCRdb copy, this immuneACCESS table keeps in-frame sequences only and misses some clones. Where compared with another copy, unresolved V genes explain less than half of these, and the others have no known cause. V and J calls and clone size follow that table, whereas D and trimming were derived from the DNA. This sample is represented by around 270,000 clones; around 87% of them were singletons. Clones ranked in the top ten supply 2% to 3% of the sample.

Details on this clone: Its antigen is still unknown. One base away there is no much larger clone; base qualities are not given.

This clonotype was obtained from a woman in her forties or fifties with acute or convalescent COVID-19. The rearrangement combines TRBV3-1 (or the pseudogene TRBV3-2) with TRBJ2-1; the D segment cannot be called with confidence. The sequencing sample was made of peripheral blood. The CDR3 has the sequence CASSQAVNEQFF. The DNA reads TGTGCCAGCAGCCAAGCGGTCAATGAGCAGTTCTTC.